Below are 17 T cell receptor beta chains sequenced from a single sample in a study of T cell responses to AZD1222 COVID-19 vaccine. Only in-frame clones appear in the TCRdb table, and some are missing; sequencing was by immunoSEQ multiplex PCR. Of about 120,000 clones listed, around nine tenths are singletons. Sequenced material: peripheral blood, taken on day 0 of AZD1222 vaccination. Receptor source: an adult in good health.

This clone showed up just a few times. The chain joins TRBV11-3 to TRBJ2-7; a weak D match, TRBD2 (6 bases). Trimming took 4 bases from V and 3 from J, leaving 10 bases between them. CDR1 is SGHNT, CDR2 YENEEA, per germline. CDR3 size: 13 residues. The CDR3 reads CASSSAGGYEQYF. The DNA of the CDR3 is TGTGCCAGCAGCTCCGCCGGGGGCTACGAGCAGTACTTC.

The chain combines TRBV5-1 with TRBJ1-4; unclear D gene. V lost 0 bases to trimming and J lost 7 bases, with 10 bases between them. Germline V gene lookup returns CDR1 SGHRS and CDR2 YFSETQ. This CDR3 comprises 14 residues. The CDR3 is CASSLVEVGEKLFF. The DNA for the CDR3 is TGCGCCAGCAGCTTGGTGGAGGTTGGTGAAAAACTGTTTTTT.

This sequence joins TRBV7-7 and TRBJ2-1, with D perhaps being TRBD1 or TRBD2 (5 bases each). CDR3 length: 15 amino acids. The V gene's germline CDR1 is SSHAT and CDR2 FNYEAQ (reference sequence). With 1 base removed from V and 7 bases from J, the gap between germline ends came to 14 bases. The CDR3 region is CASSLGGIPGNEQFF. The CDR3 DNA follows: TGTGCCAGCAGCTTAGGGGGGATCCCGGGGAATGAGCAGTTCTTC.

This chain connects TRBV19 to TRBJ1-1; 8 bases fit TRBD1. Per the germline V gene, CDR1 is LNHDA and CDR2 is SQIVND (reference sequence). The CDR3 is 14 amino acids. V shed 6 bases and J 6 bases; nucleotides not matched to a gene: 9. Here the CDR3 reads CASRTQQGGAEAFF. The CDR3 bases are TGTGCCAGTAGAACCCAACAGGGGGGGGCTGAAGCTTTCTTT. Variable domain in full (rest from reference TRBV19 and TRBJ1-1): DGGITQSPKYLFRKEGQNVTLSCEQNLNHDAMYWYRQDPGQGLRLIYYSQIVNDFQKGDIAEGYSVSREKKESFPLTVTSAQKNPTAFYLCASRTQQGGAEAFFGQGTRLTVV.

The rearrangement joins TRBV11-2 to TRBJ1-1, with 7 bases that match TRBD1. The CDR3 contains 12 residues. Germline V lookup: CDR1 SGHAT, CDR2 FQNNGV. The ends lost 4 bases at V and 7 bases at J; junction bases unmatched: 3. The CDR3 region has the DNA TGTGCCAGCAGCTCAACAGGGGTTGAAGCTTTCTTT. Translating gives CASSSTGVEAFF.

The genes are TRBV6-5 and TRBJ1-4; D is possibly TRBD1 (5 bases). The CDR3 consists of 14 residues. From germline, CDR1 is MNHEY and CDR2 SVGAGI. Trimming shortened V by 8 bases and J by 4 bases, and 14 bases separated the two germline ends. The CDR3 region is CASGEQDFNEKLFF. The CDR3 DNA sequence: TGTGCCAGCGGGGAACAGGACTTTAATGAAAAACTGTTTTTT.

The chain couples TRBV7-9 to TRBJ1-5; 8 positions agree with TRBD1. Germline trimming cut 5 bases from V and 2 bases from J; bases unmatched to any gene: 2. The CDR3 is 14 amino acids. Germline-derived CDR1 and CDR2 are SEHNR and FQNEAQ (reference sequence). CDR3 amino acids: CASSQTGGNQPQHF. CDR3 DNA sequence: TGTGCCAGCAGCCAGACAGGGGGCAATCAGCCCCAGCATTTT.

The chain has TRBV7-2 and TRBJ1-3, with D hard to call. Germline V gene lookup returns CDR1 SGHTA and CDR2 FQGNSA. CDR3 size: 12 residues. Between the trimmed V and J ends, which lost 4 bases and 9 bases, there was a span of 10 bases. The CDR3 region has the DNA TGTGCCAGCAGCTCCAGTCTGTCCACCATATATTTT. Translation: CASSSSLSTIYF.

CDR3 sequence reads: CASSSDSSGNTIYF. The DNA of the CDR3 is TGTGCCAGCAGCTCAGACAGTTCTGGAAACACCATATATTTT. The chain couples TRBV5-4 to TRBJ1-3; TRBD1 might be the D (5 bases). CDR3 length: 14 amino acids. The V and J ends lost 3 bases and 1 base respectively, with 8 bases between them. Germline V gene lookup returns CDR1 SGHNT and CDR2 YYREEE (reference sequence).

This chain connects TRBV5-1 to TRBJ2-3; D is unresolved. The V gene's germline CDR1 is SGHRS and CDR2 YFSETQ. This CDR3 is 15 amino acids long. V was clipped by 6 bases and J by 0 bases, with 14 bases between them. CDR3 coding DNA: TGCGCCAGCACCGGTGGCGCCCTGAGCACAGATACGCAGTATTTT. Protein: CASTGGALSTDTQYF.

V is TRBV24-1 and J is TRBJ2-7; no reliable D call. This CDR3 is built from 14 residues. Trimming removed 7 bases at V and 6 bases at J, with 18 bases between. Looked up from germline, CDR1 is KGHDR and CDR2 is SFDVKD. This chain's CDR3 is CATSAYPGSGEQYF. The CDR3 bases are TGTGCCACCAGCGCTTATCCGGGCTCTGGCGAGCAGTACTTC.

The rearrangement joins TRBV3-1 (or the pseudogene TRBV3-2) to TRBJ2-7; 7 bases fit TRBD1. This CDR3 spans 14 amino acids. The junction had 4 bases not matched to a gene; V was cut back by 1 base and J by 4 bases. Germline V gives CDR1 LGHDT, CDR2 YNNKEL (reference sequence). CDR3 sequence: CASSQANRGYEQYF. The CDR3 nucleotides are TGTGCCAGCAGCCAAGCCAACAGGGGATACGAGCAGTACTTC.

The rearrangement joins TRBV27 to TRBJ2-1; the D is unclear. The length of the CDR3 is 11 residues. Germline lookup yields CDR1 MNHEY and CDR2 SMNVEV (reference sequence). Trimming stripped 3 bases from V and 8 bases from J, with 5 bases between. The CDR3 sequence: CASSLADEQFF. The CDR3 coding sequence is TGTGCCAGCAGTTTGGCCGATGAGCAGTTCTTC.

The gene calls are TRBV18 and TRBJ2-5; 9 positions agree with TRBD1. Per germline, CDR1 KGHSH and CDR2 LQKENI. The junction had 10 bases not matched to a gene; V was cut back by 6 bases and J by 5 bases. This CDR3 is 15 amino acids long. The CDR3, as DNA: TGTGCCAGCTCCCCGAGGACAGGGGCGGGGGAGACCCAGTACTTC. Protein: CASSPRTGAGETQYF.

This chain uses TRBV5-1 with TRBJ1-4; D not certain. The CDR3 has 13 residues. Deletions cut 1 base from V and 8 bases from J, with 9 bases between. Germline V CDR1 and CDR2: SGHRS, YFSETQ. Here the CDR3 reads CASSLPEGEKLFF. The CDR3 bases are TGCGCCAGCAGCTTGCCCGAGGGCGAAAAACTGTTTTTT.

The chain has TRBV18 and TRBJ1-2, with D maybe TRBD1 (5 bases). V lost 6 bases to trimming and J lost 0 bases, with 8 bases between them. This CDR3 is built from 13 residues. Germline CDR1 reads KGHSH; CDR2 reads LQKENI. The CDR3 DNA sequence: TGTGCCAGCTCCGGGGGGTCTAACTATGGCTACACCTTC. This codes for CASSGGSNYGYTF.

This chain links TRBV24-1 with TRBJ1-3; 8 bases match TRBD1. Germline CDR1 is KGHDR and CDR2 is SFDVKD. The J segment lost 1 base and the V segment lost 9 bases, leaving 1 base of the junction unmatched. The CDR3 has 13 residues. CDR3 sequence reads: CATRTGSGNTIYF. The CDR3 DNA reads TGTGCCACCCGGACAGGGTCTGGAAACACCATATATTTT.